This T cell receptor (beta chain) was captured in a study of identical twins. Healthy Caucasians supplied all donations. Study results and limitations: Models underpredicted monozygotic twin sharing of out-of-frame TCR alpha.

Each cDNA held unique molecular identifiers, and template switching gave it a universal primer site. TCRdb re-analysed the 5' RACE reads in MiXCR, keeping a single row per CDR3 protein. Of about 690,000 distinct CDR3 sequences in the sample, over 5% were seen once. Worth noting for this clonotype: Its antigen is as yet unknown.

The sequenced material came from naive T cells sorted from blood. The clonotype comes from a man between 18 and 35 years old in good health.

CDR3 amino acids: CASSRGSGKETQYF. Written as DNA, the CDR3 is TGTGCCAGCAGCCGAGGTAGCGGGAAAGAGACCCAGTACTTC. J is TRBJ2-5 and V is TRBV11-2, with 8 bases lining up with TRBD2. The CDR3 runs 14 residues. Germline CDR1 and CDR2: SGHAT and FQNNGV. V was clipped by 5 bases and J by 3 bases; unmatched bases: 5.